Listed below are T cell receptor beta chains from one sample, sequenced in a study of cytomegalovirus exposure and HLA in healthy donors. Profiled with immunoSEQ multiplex PCR; TCRdb holds only in-frame clones, not every one. Of 250,000 to 400,000 clones in the sample, over 75% were seen once. The sequenced sample was PBMCs. The receptors were gathered from a young man in good health and CMV-seronegative. CDR3s include the opening cysteine and the closing phenylalanine or tryptophan. The D gene is left open where the match is weak. Some rows have no size entry. The others give once, few or many, or a class for an expanded clone.

j_call clone_size v_call d_call cdr3_aa cdr3_nt
TRBJ1-2 - TRBV6-1 - CASSVNRPLYGYTF TGTGCCAGCAGTGTTAACAGACCTCTCTATGGCTACACCTTC
TRBJ2-7 - TRBV21-1 - CASSSRNRGHEQYF TGTGCCAGCAGCTCCCGAAACAGGGGCCACGAGCAGTACTTC
TRBJ1-2 - TRBV7-2 - CASSLGRATNYGYTF TGTGCCAGCAGCTTAGGCAGGGCCACTAACTATGGCTACACCTTC
TRBJ2-3 once TRBV27 TRBD1 CASSSTGGDTQYF TGTGCCAGCAGTTCGACAGGGGGGGATACGCAGTATTTT
TRBJ1-2 - TRBV5-8 - CASRARGKDLYGYTF TGTGCCAGCAGGGCTCGGGGTAAAGACCTCTATGGCTACACCTTC
TRBJ2-5 - TRBV27 - CASSATGYQETQYF TGTGCCAGCAGTGCTACAGGGTACCAAGAGACCCAGTACTTC
TRBJ1-3 - TRBV5-1 - CASTSPQVPGNTIYF TGCGCCAGCACCTCCCCGCAGGTTCCTGGAAACACCATATATTTT
TRBJ1-2 - TRBV6-1 TRBD1 CASIGGQGRKGYTF TGTGCCAGCATTGGGGGACAGGGTAGGAAGGGCTACACCTTC
TRBJ1-1 - TRBV5-6 - CASSLADRKGTEAFF TGTGCCAGCAGCTTGGCGGACAGAAAAGGGACTGAAGCTTTCTTT
TRBJ1-4 - TRBV5-1 TRBD1 CASSLTGLSNEKLFF TGCGCCAGCAGCCTGACAGGGCTGAGTAATGAAAAACTGTTTTTT
TRBJ2-5 - TRBV25-1 TRBD1 CASRRTGETQYF TGTGCCAGCAGGCGGACAGGGGAGACCCAGTACTTC
TRBJ1-2 - TRBV2 TRBD1 CASTLTGNDGYTF TGTGCCAGCACCCTGACAGGGAATGATGGCTACACCTTC
TRBJ2-1 - TRBV27 TRBD1 CASSSPDRGPYNEQFF TGTGCCAGCAGCTCTCCTGACAGGGGGCCCTACAATGAGCAGTTCTTC
TRBJ2-2 once TRBV5-4 TRBD1 CASSSGQGAPGELFF TGTGCCAGCAGCTCAGGACAGGGGGCCCCCGGGGAGCTGTTTTTT
TRBJ1-4 - TRBV10-2 TRBD1 CASTKGANIHEKLFF TGCGCCAGCACCAAGGGGGCGAATATTCATGAAAAACTGTTTTTT
TRBJ2-3 once TRBV19 TRBD2 CASNAAGGRTDTQYF TGTGCCAGTAACGCCGCGGGGGGGCGCACAGATACGCAGTATTTT
TRBJ1-1 once TRBV5-1 - CASSLYRSGTEAFF TGCGCCAGCAGCTTATACAGGTCAGGCACTGAAGCTTTCTTT
TRBJ1-2 - TRBV2 - CASRGGSSPGYGYTF TGTGCCAGCAGGGGGGGGTCCTCCCCGGGGTATGGCTACACCTTC
TRBJ2-1 - TRBV27 - CASRTGLFDEQFF TGTGCCAGCAGAACGGGGTTATTCGATGAGCAGTTCTTC
TRBJ2-7 - TRBV5-4 - CASSGRDTYEQYF TGTGCCAGCAGCGGCCGGGACACTTACGAGCAGTACTTC
TRBJ2-3 few TRBV7-2 TRBD2 CASSKSGVSTDTQYF TGTGCCAGCAGCAAGAGCGGGGTTAGCACAGATACGCAGTATTTT
TRBJ2-7 - TRBV2 TRBD2 CASSATGGLYEQYF TGTGCCAGCAGTGCGACGGGGGGGCTCTACGAGCAGTACTTC
TRBJ2-7 - TRBV5-4 TRBD1 CASSSIEQGAGEQYF TGTGCCAGCAGCTCGATAGAGCAGGGGGCAGGCGAGCAGTACTTC
TRBJ1-1 - TRBV2 - CAAMQKTEAFF TGTGCCGCAATGCAGAAGACTGAAGCTTTCTTT
TRBJ2-1 once TRBV7-6 TRBD2 CASSLGGLVDSNEQFF TGTGCCAGCAGCTTAGGCGGACTAGTAGATTCCAATGAGCAGTTCTTC
TRBJ1-2 - TRBV6-1 TRBD1 CASSGRGVGYTF TGTGCCAGCAGTGGCAGGGGGGTTGGCTACACCTTC
TRBJ2-3 - TRBV5-1 - CASSLWATQGATDTQYF TGCGCCAGCAGCTTGTGGGCGACACAAGGGGCCACAGATACGCAGTATTTT
TRBJ2-3 - TRBV6-1 - CASSGQHRPDTQYF TGTGCCAGCAGTGGACAGCACCGCCCAGATACGCAGTATTTT
TRBJ1-2 - TRBV9 TRBD1 CASSVDPLTGRYGYTF TGTGCCAGCAGCGTAGACCCGCTGACAGGGCGGTATGGCTACACCTTC
TRBJ2-2 - TRBV25-1 - CASSDQGRTGELFF TGTGCCAGCAGTGATCAGGGAAGGACCGGGGAGCTGTTTTTT
TRBJ2-2 - TRBV27 TRBD2 CASSLLSSGGVTGELFF TGTGCCAGCAGTTTATTATCCAGCGGGGGGGTTACCGGGGAGCTGTTTTTT
TRBJ1-6 - TRBV15 - CATRPSSYNSPLHF TGTGCCACCCGCCCGAGCTCCTATAATTCACCCCTCCACTTT
TRBJ1-4 - TRBV4-1 TRBD1 CASRSSTGGMTNEKLFF TGCGCCAGCAGGTCGTCGACAGGGGGGATGACTAATGAAAAACTGTTTTTT
TRBJ2-7 few TRBV5-6 - CASSLTGYEQYF TGTGCCAGCAGCTTGACAGGGTACGAGCAGTACTTC
TRBJ1-5 - TRBV15 - CATSRDPGAGMRRNQPQHF TGTGCCACCAGCAGAGATCCAGGGGCAGGGATGAGGCGCAATCAGCCCCAGCATTTT
TRBJ1-5 - TRBV19 - CASHARGGMGSSQPQHF TGTGCCAGTCACGCCAGGGGAGGGATGGGGTCCAGTCAGCCCCAGCATTTT
TRBJ2-2 - TRBV7-2 TRBD2 CASSLGGGITGELFF TGTGCCAGCAGCTTAGGCGGGGGGATCACCGGGGAGCTGTTTTTT
TRBJ2-1 - TRBV11-1 - CASSLVSEGNEQFF TGTGCCAGCAGCTTAGTTTCGGAGGGAAATGAGCAGTTCTTC
TRBJ2-1 - TRBV7-9 - CASSSGREPRSYNEQFF TGTGCCAGCAGCTCGGGTCGGGAGCCACGATCCTACAATGAGCAGTTCTTC
TRBJ2-7 - TRBV18 - CASSPSEFATNYEQYF TGTGCCAGCTCACCATCGGAGTTTGCAACGAACTACGAGCAGTACTTC